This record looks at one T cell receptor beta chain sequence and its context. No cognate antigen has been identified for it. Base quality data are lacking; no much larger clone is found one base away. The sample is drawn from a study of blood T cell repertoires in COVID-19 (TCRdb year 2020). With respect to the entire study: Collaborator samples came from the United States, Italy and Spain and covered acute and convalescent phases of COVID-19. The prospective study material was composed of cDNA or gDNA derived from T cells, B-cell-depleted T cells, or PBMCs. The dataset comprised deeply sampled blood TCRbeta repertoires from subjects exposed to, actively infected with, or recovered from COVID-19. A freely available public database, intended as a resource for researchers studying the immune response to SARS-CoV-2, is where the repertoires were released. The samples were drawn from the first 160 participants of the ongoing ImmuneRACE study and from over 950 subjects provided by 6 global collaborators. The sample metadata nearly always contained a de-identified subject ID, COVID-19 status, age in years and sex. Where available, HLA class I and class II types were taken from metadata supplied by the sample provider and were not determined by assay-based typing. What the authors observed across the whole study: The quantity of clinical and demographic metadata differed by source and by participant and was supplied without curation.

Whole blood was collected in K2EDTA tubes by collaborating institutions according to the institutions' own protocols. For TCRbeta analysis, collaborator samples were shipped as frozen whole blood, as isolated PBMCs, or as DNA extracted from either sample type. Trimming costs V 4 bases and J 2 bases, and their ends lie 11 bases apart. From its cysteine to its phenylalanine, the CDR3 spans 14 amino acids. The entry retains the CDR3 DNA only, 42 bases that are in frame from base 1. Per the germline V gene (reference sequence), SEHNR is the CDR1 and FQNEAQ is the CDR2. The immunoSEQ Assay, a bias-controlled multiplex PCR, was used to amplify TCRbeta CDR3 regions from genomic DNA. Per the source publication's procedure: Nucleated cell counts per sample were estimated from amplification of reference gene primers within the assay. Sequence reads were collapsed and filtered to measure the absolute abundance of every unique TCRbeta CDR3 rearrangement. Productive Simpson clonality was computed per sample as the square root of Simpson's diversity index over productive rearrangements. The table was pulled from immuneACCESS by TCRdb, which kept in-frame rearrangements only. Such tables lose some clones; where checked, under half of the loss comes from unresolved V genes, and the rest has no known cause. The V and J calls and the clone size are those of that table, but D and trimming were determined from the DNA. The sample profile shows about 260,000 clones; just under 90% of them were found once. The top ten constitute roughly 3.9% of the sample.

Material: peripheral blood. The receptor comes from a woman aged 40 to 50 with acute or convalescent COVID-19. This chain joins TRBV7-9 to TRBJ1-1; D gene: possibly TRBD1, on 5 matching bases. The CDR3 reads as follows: CASSYGQLNTEAFF. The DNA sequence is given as TGTGCCAGCAGCTACGGACAATTAAACACTGAAGCTTTCTTT.